This T cell receptor beta chain was identified during a study of CD8 T cells in ankylosing spondylitis. Study outcomes and limitations: Disease-associated clonotypes exhibited CD8+ identity and were relatively infrequent in peripheral blood. Reports say disease-linked clones showed up significantly more in matched ankylosing spondylitis synovial fluid. A TCR beta motif made of roughly eight highly homologous variants seemed typical of ankylosing spondylitis blood.

Generation of TCR beta libraries employed quantitative 5'-RACE incorporating molecular barcodes. TCRdb redid the calling of the 5' RACE reads with MiXCR, one entry per CDR3 protein. Altogether 500,000 or so distinct CDR3 sequences are present, approximately 5% being singletons, with the ten largest covering under 4.5%. This clonotype has more than one count but fewer than ten. The antigen is undetermined. Material: blood, either unsorted or a sorted T cell fraction (not recorded which). This sequence was found in a male donor with ankylosing spondylitis.

The CDR3 DNA reads TGCAGTGCTTGGTGGGGCTGGGAAGGTCAGCCCCAGCATTTT. Translated, it gives CSAWWGWEGQPQHF. This sequence joins TRBV20-1 and TRBJ1-5; D perhaps matches TRBD1 (5 bases). This CDR3 has 14 residues. V shed 5 bases and J shed 6 bases, with 17 bases lying between them. CDR1 is DFQATT and CDR2 is SNEGSKA in the germline V gene (reference sequence).